A selection of T cell receptor beta chains follows, all from one sample in a study of CD8 T cells in Susac syndrome. MiXCR, applied by TCRdb to the immunoSEQ multiplex PCR reads, yields one record per CDR3 protein. The sample contains hundreds of thousands of distinct CDR3 sequences, approximately 89% of which appear only once. The sequenced material came from CD8+ T cells from PBMCs. The receptors were gathered from a human donor with multiple sclerosis. Each CDR3 is given with its conserved first and last residue. The D gene is left open where the match is weak. Clone sizes are given selectively: once, few, many, or a class where the clone is expanded.

j_call d_call clone_size v_call cdr3_aa cdr3_nt
TRBJ1-1 TRBD1 NA TRBV28 CASRTTGQGYTEAFF TGTGCCAGCAGGACCACGGGACAGGGATACACTGAAGCTTTCTTT
TRBJ2-7 NA NA TRBV29-1 CSAKPSSYEQYF TGCAGCGCTAAGCCGAGCTCCTACGAGCAGTACTTC
TRBJ1-5 NA NA TRBV24-1 CATSENSNQPQHF TGTGCCACCAGTGAAAATAGCAATCAGCCCCAGCATTTT
TRBJ2-7 NA NA TRBV20-1 CSARAGNSYEQYF TGCAGTGCTAGGGCTGGGAATTCCTACGAGCAGTACTTC
TRBJ1-2 NA few TRBV12-3/TRBV12-4 CASSLVYGEPIDYGYTF TGTGCCAGCAGTTTAGTGTACGGGGAGCCGATTGACTATGGCTACACCTTC
TRBJ2-7 NA NA TRBV3-1 CASSQVRYEQYF TGTGCCAGCAGCCAAGTTCGCTACGAGCAGTACTTC
TRBJ2-7 TRBD2 NA TRBV30 CAWSVSGSVYEQYF TGTGCCTGGAGTGTAAGCGGGAGTGTCTACGAGCAGTACTTC
TRBJ1-5 NA NA TRBV4-1 CASSRLWRNQPQHF TGCGCCAGCAGCCGACTCTGGCGCAATCAGCCCCAGCATTTT
TRBJ2-5 NA NA TRBV14 CASSQDRGQGEETQYF TGTGCCAGCAGCCAAGATCGAGGGCAGGGAGAGGAGACCCAGTACTTC
TRBJ2-3 TRBD2 few TRBV7-8 CASSLVTAGGDTQYF TGTGCCAGCAGCTTAGTCACAGCGGGGGGCGATACGCAGTATTTT
TRBJ2-1 TRBD2 NA TRBV27 CASSLRLAQTPLMWNEQFF TGTGCCAGCAGTCTCCGACTAGCGCAAACTCCTTTAATGTGGAATGAGCAGTTCTTC
TRBJ2-7 TRBD2 NA TRBV29-1 CSVGGSGSYEQYF TGCTCAGTGGGAGGGTCGGGGTCCTACGAGCAGTACTTC
TRBJ2-3 NA NA TRBV25-1 CASSAPNPTDTQYF TGTGCCAGCAGTGCTCCCAACCCTACAGATACGCAGTATTTT
TRBJ1-5 NA NA TRBV28 CASSLRSHNSNQPQHF TGTGCCAGCAGTTTACGGAGTCACAATAGCAATCAGCCCCAGCATTTT
TRBJ2-2 NA NA TRBV30 CAWSVQGGTGELFF TGTGCCTGGAGTGTACAAGGAGGCACCGGGGAGCTGTTTTTT
TRBJ1-5 TRBD1 NA TRBV12-3/TRBV12-4 CASSYTGGSQPQHF TGTGCCAGCAGTTATACAGGGGGTAGTCAGCCCCAGCATTTT
TRBJ2-7 NA NA TRBV6-2/TRBV6-3 CASRAGQYHEQYF TGTGCCAGTCGGGCGGGACAATACCACGAGCAGTACTTC
TRBJ2-2 NA NA TRBV9 CASIDPNTGELFF TGTGCCAGCATTGACCCAAACACCGGGGAGCTGTTTTTT
TRBJ2-7 NA NA TRBV24-1 CATSEAYEQYF TGTGCCACCAGCGAGGCCTACGAGCAGTACTTC
TRBJ2-7 TRBD1 NA TRBV2 CASATGDYEQYF TGTGCCAGCGCAACAGGGGACTACGAGCAGTACTTC
TRBJ2-7 TRBD1 NA TRBV29-1 CSVQFGDSYEQYF TGCAGCGTCCAGTTCGGGGACAGCTACGAGCAGTACTTC
TRBJ2-1 TRBD2 NA TRBV27 CASSLQEPPSGTWGEQFF TGTGCCAGCAGTTTACAGGAACCCCCTAGCGGCACCTGGGGTGAGCAGTTCTTC
TRBJ2-5 NA NA TRBV24-1 CATSDPSRDTQETQYF TGTGCCACCAGTGACCCTTCTCGGGACACCCAAGAGACCCAGTACTTC
TRBJ2-2 NA NA TRBV18 CASSPEVPGVTGELFF TGTGCCAGCTCACCGGAGGTACCGGGAGTAACCGGGGAGCTGTTTTTT
TRBJ2-3 TRBD1 NA TRBV10-2 CASRDTGTGHHFADTQYF TGCGCCAGCAGGGACACCGGGACAGGGCATCATTTCGCAGATACGCAGTATTTT
TRBJ2-7 NA NA TRBV13 CASSLGGADEQYF TGTGCCAGCAGCTTAGGCGGGGCGGACGAGCAGTACTTC
TRBJ2-1 NA NA TRBV23-1 CASSPTQGSRRPNEQFF TGCGCCAGCAGTCCTACCCAGGGATCCCGGAGGCCCAATGAGCAGTTCTTC
TRBJ2-7 NA NA TRBV2 CASSLPPSEQYF TGTGCCAGCAGCCTGCCCCCATCCGAGCAGTACTTC
TRBJ2-7 NA NA TRBV29-1 CSVVATRGYEQYF TGCAGCGTTGTGGCGACTAGAGGCTACGAGCAGTACTTC
TRBJ2-1 NA NA TRBV9 CASSVVPGFNEQFF TGTGCCAGCAGCGTAGTCCCAGGGTTCAATGAGCAGTTCTTC
TRBJ2-1 TRBD2 many TRBV7-2 CASSLTSGPYNEQFF TGTGCCAGCAGCTTGACTAGCGGGCCTTACAATGAGCAGTTCTTC
TRBJ2-1 NA NA TRBV7-8 CASSLGGGVGNEQFF TGTGCCAGCAGCTTAGGGGGCGGGGTAGGAAATGAGCAGTTCTTC
TRBJ2-5 TRBD2 NA TRBV5-1 CASSPRLAGKETQYF TGCGCCAGCAGCCCTCGACTAGCGGGGAAAGAGACCCAGTACTTC
TRBJ1-2 TRBD1 NA TRBV29-1 CSVARTGSYGYTF TGCAGCGTTGCCCGGACAGGAAGCTATGGCTACACCTTC
TRBJ2-1 TRBD1 once TRBV20-1 CSAVHRDRFGEQFF TGCAGTGCGGTCCACCGGGACAGGTTTGGGGAGCAGTTCTTC
TRBJ2-5 TRBD2 NA TRBV10-2 CASSMLAGGQETQYF TGCGCCAGCAGTATGTTAGCGGGGGGCCAAGAGACCCAGTACTTC
TRBJ2-7 TRBD2 NA TRBV14 CASSPSGVTYEQYF TGTGCCAGCAGTCCCAGCGGGGTTACCTACGAGCAGTACTTC
TRBJ2-1 TRBD1 NA TRBV28 CASSSQRTDRGYNEQFF TGTGCCAGCAGTTCCCAAAGGACAGACAGGGGGTACAATGAGCAGTTCTTC
TRBJ1-1 NA NA TRBV4-3 CASSVSPGAETNTEAFF TGCGCCAGCAGCGTATCTCCGGGGGCTGAAACGAACACTGAAGCTTTCTTT